This T cell receptor (beta chain) was found in a study of blood T cell repertoires in COVID-19. Study-wide context: PBMCs, B-cell-depleted T cells, or T cells were the source of the cDNA or gDNA that made up the material.

In the authors' workflow: Amplification of reference gene primers provided the estimated nucleated cell counts. TCRdb keeps only in-frame clones here, not all; method: immunoSEQ multiplex PCR. That table is the source of V, J and clone size, and D and trimming were worked out from the DNA. Of 150,000 or so clones detected, roughly 88% appear once; the ten largest clones hold approximately 6.6%. The study drew participants aged about 18 to 89 years from approximately 25 US areas. Germline lookup yields CDR1 SGHTS and CDR2 YDEGEE. The CDR3 has 13 residues. Trimming left V 4 bases short and J 6 bases short, with 11 bases between.

The rearrangement joins TRBV5-8 to TRBJ2-1; D possibly corresponds to TRBD1 (5 bases). The sample was PBMCs or T cells enriched from blood (not recorded which). The TCR was taken from a woman aged 50 to 60 who had recovered from COVID-19. The CDR3 region is CASSRVGVNEQFF. The CDR3 nucleotides read TGTGCCAGCAGCCGAGTAGGGGTCAATGAGCAGTTCTTC. Full variable domain (rest looked up from reference TRBV5-8 and TRBJ2-1): EAGVTQSPTHLIKTRGQQATLRCSPISGHTSVYWYQQALGLGLQFLLWYDEGEERNRGNFPPRFSGRQFPNYSSELNVNALELEDSALYLCASSRVGVNEQFFGPGTRLTVL.